The entry below gives a single TCR beta chain sequence along with its context. A much larger clonotype is one base distant, so this may be a read error. This sample stems from a study of T cell repertoires in cytomegalovirus infection. Turning to the study itself: Public TCR beta signatures provided an indication of both CMV infection and a matching HLA type.

TCRdb redid the calling of the reads with MiXCR, one entry per CDR3 protein. This table has a few hundred thousand distinct CDR3 sequences, about 18% appearing once. The sequencing input was CD8+ T cells from PBMCs. The source is a human donor in good health (CMV status not recorded). Some clones in this sample may be carry-over from other donors' samples.

The DNA of the CDR3 is TGTGCCAGCAGTTACCTGGCGTTGACTGAAGCTTTCTTT. Translated: CASSYLALTEAFF. The chain combines TRBV6-2 or TRBV6-3 with TRBJ1-1; no definite D call. V lost 2 bases, J lost 5 bases, and 9 bases lay in between. CDR3 length: 13 residues. Germline lookup yields CDR1 MNHEY and CDR2 SVGEGT.